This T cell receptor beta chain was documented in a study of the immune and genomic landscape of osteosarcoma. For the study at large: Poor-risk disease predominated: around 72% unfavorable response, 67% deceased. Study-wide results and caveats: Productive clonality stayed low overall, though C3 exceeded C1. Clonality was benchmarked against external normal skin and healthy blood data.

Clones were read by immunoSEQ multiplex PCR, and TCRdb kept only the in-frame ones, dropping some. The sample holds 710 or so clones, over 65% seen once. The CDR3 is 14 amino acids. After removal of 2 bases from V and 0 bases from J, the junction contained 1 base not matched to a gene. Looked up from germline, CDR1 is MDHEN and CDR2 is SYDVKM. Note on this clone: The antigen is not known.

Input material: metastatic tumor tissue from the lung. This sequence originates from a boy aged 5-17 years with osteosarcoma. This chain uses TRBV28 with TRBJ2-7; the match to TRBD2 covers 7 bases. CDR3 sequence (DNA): TGTGCCAGCAGTTTAGGCGGGAGCTCCTACGAGCAGTACTTC. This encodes CASSLGGSSYEQYF.